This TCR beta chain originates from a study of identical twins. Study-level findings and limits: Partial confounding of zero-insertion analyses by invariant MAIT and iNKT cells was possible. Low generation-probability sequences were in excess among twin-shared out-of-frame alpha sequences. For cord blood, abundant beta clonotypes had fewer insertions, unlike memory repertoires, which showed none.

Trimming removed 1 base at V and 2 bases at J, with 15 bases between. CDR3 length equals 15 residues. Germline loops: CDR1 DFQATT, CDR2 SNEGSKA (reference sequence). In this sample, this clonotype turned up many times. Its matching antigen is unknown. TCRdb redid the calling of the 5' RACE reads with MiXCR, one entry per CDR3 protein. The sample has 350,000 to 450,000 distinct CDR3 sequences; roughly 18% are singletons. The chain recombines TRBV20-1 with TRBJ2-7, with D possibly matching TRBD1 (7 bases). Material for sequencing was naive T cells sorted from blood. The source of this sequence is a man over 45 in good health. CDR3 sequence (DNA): TGCAGTGCTAGAGGATCTAGCGACAGGGCCTACGAGCAGTACTTC. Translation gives CSARGSSDRAYEQYF.